Listed here are 13 T cell receptor beta chains from one sample, sequenced in a study of technical replicates of blood from several donors. Sequencing used immunoSEQ multiplex PCR; TCRdb keeps in-frame clones, though not all of them. Seen here are approximately 75,000 clones, 95% to 97% observed once, and the top ten hold around 0.18%. The specimen sequenced was T cells isolated from PBMCs. The source of these receptors is a human donor in good health.

The V and J genes are TRBV28 and TRBJ1-4; D not certain. CDR1 and CDR2 (germline): MDHEN, SYDVKM. The CDR3 covers 16 residues. The V end was cut by 6 bases, the J end by 0 bases, with 14 bases between. The CDR3 nucleotides read TGTGCCAGCAGACCAATCGTCACGGCAACTAATGAAAAACTGTTTTTT. Encoded protein: CASRPIVTATNEKLFF.

This sequence joins TRBV6-5 and TRBJ2-4, with D possibly matching TRBD2 (6 bases). Trimming took 5 bases from V and 0 from J, leaving 11 bases between them. The CDR3 loop spans 15 amino acids. Germline V CDR1 and CDR2: MNHEY, SVGAGI. The CDR3 sequence is CASSKRELAKNIQYF. Written as DNA, the CDR3 is TGTGCCAGCAGTAAACGGGAGCTAGCCAAAAACATTCAGTACTTC.

V usage is TRBV19 and J usage is TRBJ2-7; weak D call: TRBD2 (5 bases). In germline, CDR1 is LNHDA, CDR2 SQIVND (reference sequence). The CDR3 is 14 amino acids. Trimming removed 4 bases at V and 3 bases at J, with 13 bases between. The chain's CDR3 is CASSTSSSRYEQYF. The CDR3 bases are TGTGCCAGTAGTACATCTAGCTCTCGCTACGAGCAGTACTTC. The variable domain in full, with the rest retrieved from reference TRBV19 and TRBJ2-7, is DGGITQSPKYLFRKEGQNVTLSCEQNLNHDAMYWYRQDPGQGLRLIYYSQIVNDFQKGDIAEGYSVSREKKESFPLTVTSAQKNPTAFYLCASSTSSSRYEQYFGPGTRLTVT.

V usage is TRBV6-1 and J usage is TRBJ2-7, with D possibly TRBD1 on 6 matching bases. This CDR3 spans 13 amino acids. V lost 3 bases to trimming and J lost 5 bases, with 11 bases between them. From germline, CDR1 is MNHNS and CDR2 SASEGT. The CDR3 reads CASSDQGINEQYF. CDR3 DNA sequence: TGTGCCAGCAGTGATCAGGGGATAAACGAGCAGTACTTC.

The chain couples TRBV7-2 to TRBJ2-5, with a possible D match to TRBD1 (5 bases). The length of the CDR3 is 14 residues. The V gene lost 5 bases and the J gene lost 5 bases, with 15 bases spanning the gap. CDR1 and CDR2 from the germline V gene are SGHTA and FQGNSA. The CDR3 nucleotides are TGTGCCAGCAGCCGTACAGGCATAGGGGAGACCCAGTACTTC. This codes for CASSRTGIGETQYF.

This clone showed up just once. The rearrangement uses TRBV20-1 and TRBJ1-5, with D hard to call. Germline V gene sequence: CDR1 DFQATT, CDR2 SNEGSKA (reference sequence). The CDR3 totals 11 residues. V dropped 6 bases and J dropped 6 bases, with 9 bases sitting between them. The CDR3 DNA sequence: TGCAGTGCCCAAGTTAGTCAGCCCCAGCATTTT. The encoded protein is CSAQVSQPQHF.

The sample holds one count of this clone. This sequence joins TRBV2 and TRBJ2-7; the match to TRBD1 covers 7 bases. CDR3 length: 15 residues. CDR1 is SNHLY and CDR2 is FYNNEI in the germline V gene. The junction had 9 bases not matched to a gene; V was cut back by 6 bases and J by 1 base. The CDR3 loop reads CASSGPDRRSYEQYF. CDR3 in DNA: TGTGCCAGCAGCGGCCCGGACAGGCGATCCTACGAGCAGTACTTC.

The chain recombines TRBV5-5 with TRBJ2-7; D might be TRBD2 (6 bases). V lost 5 bases to trimming and J lost 4 bases, with 10 bases between them. This CDR3 is 12 amino acids long. Germline CDR1 SGHKS, CDR2 YYEKEE (reference sequence). CDR3 sequence: CASSLGRYEQYF. The DNA for the CDR3 is TGTGCCAGCAGTCTGGGGAGGTACGAGCAGTACTTC.

The chain has TRBV7-9 and TRBJ2-7; 8 nucleotides agree with TRBD1. The length of the CDR3 is 16 residues. The germline V gene encodes CDR1 SEHNR and CDR2 FQNEAQ (reference sequence). V lost 2 bases to trimming and J lost 3 bases; unmatched junction nucleotides: 9. The CDR3 loop is CASSLPGQVSFYEQYF. The CDR3 DNA reads TGTGCCAGCAGCTTACCGGGACAGGTCTCCTTCTACGAGCAGTACTTC.

The genes are TRBV4-1 and TRBJ1-4; 9 nucleotides match TRBD1. The V gene's germline CDR1 is MGHRA and CDR2 YSYEKL. J was trimmed by 8 bases and V by 1 base; bases with no gene match: 2. The CDR3 is made up of 14 amino acids. The CDR3: CASSQGDRVEKLFF. Here the CDR3 DNA reads TGCGCCAGCAGCCAAGGGGACAGGGTCGAAAAACTGTTTTTT.

This chain connects TRBV19 to TRBJ2-7; unclear D gene. The germline V gene has CDR1 LNHDA and CDR2 SQIVND (reference sequence). CDR3 length equals 14 residues. Trimming removed 5 bases at V and 0 bases at J, with 11 bases between. The CDR3 coding sequence is TGTGCCAGTAGTCCCAGTTCTGGCTCCTACGAGCAGTACTTC. This sequence encodes CASSPSSGSYEQYF. Combining the CDR3 with reference TRBV19 and TRBJ2-7 gives the whole variable domain DGGITQSPKYLFRKEGQNVTLSCEQNLNHDAMYWYRQDPGQGLRLIYYSQIVNDFQKGDIAEGYSVSREKKESFPLTVTSAQKNPTAFYLCASSPSSGSYEQYFGPGTRLTVT.

The rearrangement links TRBV27 to TRBJ2-3, with 8 positions matching TRBD2. The CDR3 has 16 residues. CDR1 is MNHEY and CDR2 is SMNVEV in the germline V gene (reference sequence). V lost 7 bases and J lost 0; bases outside the gene matches: 9. The CDR3 loop is CASKLAGPSSTDTQYF. CDR3 nucleotide sequence: TGTGCCAGCAAGCTAGCGGGTCCCTCTAGCACAGATACGCAGTATTTT.

The V and J genes are TRBV29-1 and TRBJ1-1; D might be TRBD1 (6 bases). CDR3 length equals 13 residues. Germline CDR1 reads SQVTM; CDR2 reads ANQGSEA. The V end was cut by 6 bases, the J end by 0 bases, with 11 bases between. The CDR3 DNA reads TGCAGCGTCTACAGGGTCGTGAACACTGAAGCTTTCTTT. This codes for CSVYRVVNTEAFF.